This TCR beta chain emerged from a study of vaccination and CD4 T cells after COVID-19. Looking at the study overall: Each control was exposed to a CEFX pool, an HIV-1 Nef pool, or no peptide at all.

General study findings and limits: The authors identified 304 of 307 vaccine-specific clones in convalescent patients as spike mono-reactive.

Noted treatment: roughly 10-day PBMC culture with coronavirus spike peptide pools or control peptides (ViraFEST assay). Cultured CD4+ T-cell DNA underwent Oncomine TCR Beta short-read sequencing. Cultured CD4+ T cells yielded the extracted genomic DNA. MiXCR was run by TCRdb on the PCR reads, yielding one entry per CDR3 protein. The sample yields 13,000 to 15,000 distinct CDR3 sequences, less than 35% seen once. The CDR3 is 14 residues long. Germline CDR1 is MNHEY and CDR2 is SVGAGI. The ends were cut back, 0 bases at V and 2 bases at J, with 7 bases in the middle. Of note for this clonotype: Its target is not known.

The rearrangement joins TRBV6-5 to TRBJ1-2; D is unclear. This receptor was taken from a human donor who received a COVID-19 vaccine. The starting material was CD4+ T cells from blood, cultured in vitro, obtained before SARS-CoV-2 vaccination. The CDR3 DNA reads as TGTGCCAGCAGTTACTCGGGAGGGAACTATGGCTACACCTTC. Amino acids: CASSYSGGNYGYTF.